The 27 T cell receptor beta chains presented below share a single source sample, sequenced in a study of blood T cell repertoires in COVID-19. Assay used: immunoSEQ multiplex PCR; TCRdb lists only in-frame clones, some missing. The sample holds some 160,000 clones, about 85% seen once. The sequencing sample was made of PBMCs or T cells enriched from blood (not recorded which). The receptor set was obtained from a woman between 35 and 50 years old who had recovered from COVID-19.

This clone was picked up a small number of times. The gene calls are TRBV9 and TRBJ1-4; D is uncertain. Trimming stripped 6 bases from V and 7 bases from J, with 16 bases between. Germline V gene data show CDR1 as SGDLS and CDR2 as YYNGEE. The length of the CDR3 is 14 residues. This chain's CDR3 is CASTRGPMGEKLFF. The CDR3 DNA is TGTGCCAGCACCCGAGGTCCCATGGGTGAAAAACTGTTTTTT.

The V gene is TRBV19, the J gene TRBJ1-4; 7 bases map to TRBD1. With V trimmed by 7 bases and J by 6 bases, 11 bases remained unmatched. Germline CDR1 reads LNHDA; CDR2 reads SQIVND (reference sequence). This CDR3 comprises 15 residues. Written as DNA, the CDR3 is TGTGCCAGTACCCGCTGGGGGGACAGTTATGAAAAACTGTTTTTT. It codes for CASTRWGDSYEKLFF.

The V and J genes are TRBV19 and TRBJ1-2; a possible D gene is TRBD1 (5 bases). Germline CDR1 and CDR2: LNHDA and SQIVND (reference sequence). V lost 1 base and J lost 8, with 20 bases in between. This CDR3 has 16 residues. CDR3 sequence reads: CASSIVRQKDLWGYTF. In nucleotides, the CDR3 is TGTGCCAGTAGTATAGTCCGACAGAAAGATCTATGGGGCTACACCTTC. Full variable domain (missing parts from reference TRBV19 and TRBJ1-2): DGGITQSPKYLFRKEGQNVTLSCEQNLNHDAMYWYRQDPGQGLRLIYYSQIVNDFQKGDIAEGYSVSREKKESFPLTVTSAQKNPTAFYLCASSIVRQKDLWGYTFGSGTRLTVV.

This chain links TRBV4-1 with TRBJ2-3, with TRBD1 as a possible D gene (6 bases). The CDR3 is 13 amino acids. In germline, CDR1 is MGHRA, CDR2 YSYEKL. V was clipped by 8 bases and J by 3 bases, with 12 bases between them. Written as DNA, the CDR3 is TGCGCCAGCTTAGACAGGCAGACAGATACGCAGTATTTT. This encodes CASLDRQTDTQYF.

This rearrangement joins TRBV7-9 to TRBJ2-7; D may be TRBD1 (5 bases). The CDR3 length is 13 residues. With 1 base removed from V and 6 bases from J, the gap between germline ends came to 10 bases. CDR1 is SEHNR and CDR2 is FQNEAQ in the germline V gene (reference sequence). This chain's CDR3 is CASSLVSRAEQYF. DNA of the CDR3: TGTGCCAGCAGCTTAGTTTCCAGGGCCGAGCAGTACTTC.

This chain uses TRBV5-1 with TRBJ2-3, with TRBD2 identical over 9 bases. V shed 5 bases and J 5 bases; nucleotides not matched to a gene: 9. The V gene's germline CDR1 is SGHRS and CDR2 YFSETQ. The length of the CDR3 is 15 residues. For the CDR3, the DNA is TGCGCCAGCAGTCCGAGCGGGGGGCCTGGAGATACGCAGTATTTT. It codes for CASSPSGGPGDTQYF.

This chain connects TRBV7-6 to TRBJ1-2, with 10 bases lining up with TRBD1. CDR3 length equals 15 residues. Germline loops: CDR1 SGHVS, CDR2 FNYEAQ. After removal of 1 base from V and 9 bases from J, the junction contained 8 bases not matched to a gene. CDR3 in amino acids: CASSLGTGGGSSYTF. CDR3 in DNA: TGTGCCAGCAGCTTAGGGACAGGGGGTGGCTCGAGCTACACCTTC.

This sequence joins TRBV13 and TRBJ1-1; D ambiguous. CDR1 and CDR2 from the germline V gene are PRHDT and FYEKMQ (reference sequence). V was pared by 1 base and J by 0 bases, with 6 bases between. The CDR3 loop spans 14 amino acids. The chain's CDR3 is CASSLDPVNTEAFF. Written as DNA, the CDR3 is TGTGCCAGCAGCTTAGACCCAGTGAACACTGAAGCTTTCTTT.

The gene calls are TRBV2 and TRBJ1-5; a possible D gene is TRBD1 (5 bases). Deletions cut 6 bases from V and 0 bases from J, with 9 bases between. This CDR3 region has 14 residues. Germline CDR1 reads SNHLY; CDR2 reads FYNNEI. The CDR3 nucleotides are TGTGCCAGCAGCCGACAGTATAGCAATCAGCCCCAGCATTTT. It is translated as CASSRQYSNQPQHF.

The V call is TRBV3-1 (or the pseudogene TRBV3-2), the J call TRBJ1-1; D unresolved. Trimming pared 0 bases from V and 7 bases from J, leaving 9 bases between. The CDR3 is 13 residues long. Germline V lookup: CDR1 LGHDT, CDR2 YNNKEL (reference sequence). The CDR3 DNA reads as TGTGCCAGCAGCCAAGAAGATACAAGTGAAGCTTTCTTT. Translation: CASSQEDTSEAFF.

CDR3 in DNA: TGTGCCAGCAGCCCGGCGGGACTAGCGGGAGTGGCAGGCGATGAGCAGTTCTTC. It encodes CASSPAGLAGVAGDEQFF. This chain joins TRBV4-2 and TRBJ2-1, with 14 bases aligning to TRBD2. The CDR3 consists of 18 residues. Per the germline V gene, CDR1 is LGHNA and CDR2 is YNFKEQ. After removal of 4 bases from V and 8 bases from J, the junction contained 13 bases not matched to a gene.

The V and J genes are TRBV7-2 and TRBJ2-3; D is undetermined. Germline V CDR1 and CDR2: SGHTA, FQGNSA. There are 12 residues in the CDR3. The V end lost 5 bases, the J end lost 3 bases, and 6 bases lay between the germline ends. The CDR3 sequence is CASSLLTDTQYF. DNA for the CDR3: TGTGCCAGCAGCCTACTTACAGATACGCAGTATTTT.

The chain is built from TRBV3-1 (or the pseudogene TRBV3-2) and TRBJ2-7; D gene ambiguous. The V end was cut by 4 bases, the J end by 3 bases, with 10 bases between. The CDR3 spans 13 residues. Looked up from germline, CDR1 is LGHDT and CDR2 is YNNKEL (reference sequence). CDR3: CASSPRRNYEQYF. CDR3 nucleotide sequence: TGTGCCAGCAGCCCTAGGAGAAACTACGAGCAGTACTTC.

The rearrangement joins TRBV11-2 to TRBJ2-7, with D hard to call. With 6 bases removed from V and 2 bases from J, the gap between germline ends came to 14 bases. The length of the CDR3 is 14 residues. Germline CDR1 is SGHAT and CDR2 is FQNNGV. Here the CDR3 reads CASRSSTFPYEQYF. The DNA for the CDR3 is TGTGCCAGCAGATCAAGTACTTTTCCCTACGAGCAGTACTTC.

This clone was found a few times. The V gene is TRBV5-1, the J gene TRBJ1-1; D unclear. The V end lost 3 bases, the J end lost 1 base, and 10 bases lay between the germline ends. Germline V lookup: CDR1 SGHRS, CDR2 YFSETQ. CDR3 size: 14 residues. CDR3 in DNA: TGCGCCAGCAGCTCGCAGGATACGAACACTGAAGCTTTCTTT. This codes for CASSSQDTNTEAFF.

Here the CDR3 reads CASSERLAGYSGANVLTF. For the CDR3, the DNA is TGTGCCAGCAGTGAGAGGCTAGCGGGGTACTCTGGGGCCAACGTCCTGACTTTC. The chain combines TRBV2 with TRBJ2-6; 9 nucleotides line up with TRBD2. Germline CDR1 and CDR2: SNHLY and FYNNEI. This CDR3 region has 18 residues. V was clipped by 3 bases and J by 0 bases; unmatched bases: 6.

The V call is TRBV3-1 (or the pseudogene TRBV3-2), the J call TRBJ2-7; D is unclear. The germline gives CDR1 LGHDT, CDR2 YNNKEL (reference sequence). V was shortened by 1 base and J by 7 bases, with 8 bases between the two germline ends. The CDR3 sequence is 12 residues long. The DNA for the CDR3 is TGTGCCAGCAGCCAAGTTCCGGAGGAGCAGTACTTC. This gives the protein CASSQVPEEQYF.

V usage is TRBV27 and J usage is TRBJ2-7, with TRBD1 as a possible D gene (6 bases). Germline CDR1 and CDR2: MNHEY and SMNVEV (reference sequence). With 2 bases removed from V and 2 bases from J, the gap between germline ends came to 10 bases. CDR3 length: 14 residues. The CDR3 DNA reads TGTGCCAGCAGTTTAGGCAGGGGTACCTACGAGCAGTACTTC. Amino acid sequence: CASSLGRGTYEQYF.

The J gene is TRBJ2-2, the V gene TRBV7-9, with 8 positions matching TRBD2. The length of the CDR3 is 14 residues. The V gene's germline CDR1 is SEHNR and CDR2 FQNEAQ (reference sequence). After removal of 3 bases from V and 4 bases from J, the junction contained 1 base not matched to a gene. The CDR3 DNA is TGTGCCAGCAGCTTTAGCGGGACCACCGGGGAGCTGTTTTTT. Its translation is CASSFSGTTGELFF.

This sequence joins TRBV6-5 and TRBJ2-5, with 8 bases fitting TRBD2. This CDR3 is 11 amino acids long. Germline-derived CDR1 and CDR2 are MNHEY and SVGAGI. V lost 8 bases, J lost 5 bases, and 1 base stayed unmatched. The CDR3 DNA follows: TGTGCCAGCGGGACTAGGGAGACCCAGTACTTC. It codes for CASGTRETQYF.

The chain combines TRBV11-2 with TRBJ2-5; D uncertain. Germline V lookup: CDR1 SGHAT, CDR2 FQNNGV. The CDR3 sequence is 12 residues long. Deletions cut 6 bases from V and 4 bases from J, with 9 bases between. The CDR3 region is CASSFKRETQYF. The CDR3 DNA reads TGTGCCAGCAGTTTTAAGAGAGAGACCCAGTACTTC.

The count of this clone is one. The genes are TRBV9 and TRBJ2-5, with 8 bases fitting TRBD1. With V trimmed by 4 bases and J by 5 bases, 4 bases remained unmatched. CDR1 is SGDLS and CDR2 is YYNGEE in the germline V gene. The CDR3 sequence is 13 residues long. CDR3 in amino acids: CASSQGAGETQYF. Written as DNA, the CDR3 is TGTGCCAGCAGCCAGGGGGCGGGGGAGACCCAGTACTTC.

The chain joins TRBV29-1 to TRBJ2-1, with D possibly TRBD1 on 6 matching bases. V gave up 5 bases and J gave up 0 bases, with 14 bases separating them. Germline CDR1 and CDR2: SQVTM and ANQGSEA. This CDR3 has 15 residues. The CDR3 is CSVTTGPSSYNEQFF. The CDR3 DNA sequence: TGCAGCGTTACGACAGGACCTAGCTCCTACAATGAGCAGTTCTTC.

The chain has TRBV27 and TRBJ2-7, with a weak D call TRBD2 (5 bases). The CDR3 loop spans 11 amino acids. Trimming cost V 4 bases and J 4 bases, with 5 bases left between them. In germline, CDR1 is MNHEY, CDR2 SMNVEV (reference sequence). The CDR3 here is CASSSGYEQYF. The CDR3 nucleotides are TGTGCCAGCAGTTCGGGGTACGAGCAGTACTTC.

V usage is TRBV19 and J usage is TRBJ2-1, with a tentative D call TRBD1 (5 bases). CDR1 is LNHDA and CDR2 is SQIVND in the germline V gene (reference sequence). Trimming stripped 10 bases from V and 9 bases from J, with 16 bases between. This CDR3 has 12 residues. The CDR3 region has the DNA TGTGCCACCCGGTCAGGGTTCAGTGAGCAGTTCTTC. Amino acids: CATRSGFSEQFF.

This chain links TRBV6-1 with TRBJ2-7; TRBD1 is a possible D gene (6 bases). Per germline, CDR1 MNHNS and CDR2 SASEGT. With 2 bases removed from V and 7 bases from J, the gap between germline ends came to 18 bases. CDR3 length: 15 amino acids. The CDR3 region is CASSESGTNREEQYF. CDR3 bases: TGTGCCAGCAGTGAATCGGGGACAAATCGGGAAGAGCAGTACTTC.

This sequence joins TRBV9 and TRBJ2-7; possible D gene TRBD2, 6 bases. Germline V gives CDR1 SGDLS, CDR2 YYNGEE. Trimming left V 0 bases short and J 5 bases short, with 12 bases between. This CDR3 contains 14 residues. CDR3 sequence: CASSVGPSGDEQYF. The CDR3 coding sequence is TGTGCCAGCAGCGTAGGTCCCTCGGGGGACGAGCAGTACTTC.